The 2 T cell receptor beta chains reported below all come from one sample, sequenced in a study of CD8+ T cells in alopecia areata. After isolation, RNA underwent reverse transcription to generate cDNA as the sequencing template. Sequencing was performed with immunoSEQ multiplex PCR; in TCRdb, only in-frame clones are kept and a portion is missing. The profile shows 110,000 to 150,000 clones, about 47% of them singletons. This material consisted of CD4+ T cells sorted from blood, taken at week 0. Receptors were obtained from a human donor with alopecia areata.

This clone was recorded only once. The V gene is TRBV29-1, the J gene TRBJ2-1; 10 nucleotides agree with TRBD1. The CDR3 totals 13 residues. The germline gives CDR1 SQVTM, CDR2 ANQGSEA. The junction had 4 bases not matched to a gene; V was cut back by 4 bases and J by 7 bases. This chain's CDR3 is CSVARTGGNEQFF. The CDR3 nucleotides read TGCAGCGTTGCCAGGACAGGGGGTAATGAGCAGTTCTTC.

This clone showed up just a few times. Other DNA sequences in this specimen translate into the identical CDR3. V is TRBV20-1 and J is TRBJ2-5; TRBD2 is a possible D gene (6 bases). V lost 6 bases and J 5 bases, leaving 7 bases between the germline ends. Germline V gene data show CDR1 as DFQATT and CDR2 as SNEGSKA (reference sequence). The length of the CDR3 is 10 residues. The CDR3 DNA is TGCAGTGCCCGGGAGGAGACCCAGTACTTC. It codes for CSAREETQYF.